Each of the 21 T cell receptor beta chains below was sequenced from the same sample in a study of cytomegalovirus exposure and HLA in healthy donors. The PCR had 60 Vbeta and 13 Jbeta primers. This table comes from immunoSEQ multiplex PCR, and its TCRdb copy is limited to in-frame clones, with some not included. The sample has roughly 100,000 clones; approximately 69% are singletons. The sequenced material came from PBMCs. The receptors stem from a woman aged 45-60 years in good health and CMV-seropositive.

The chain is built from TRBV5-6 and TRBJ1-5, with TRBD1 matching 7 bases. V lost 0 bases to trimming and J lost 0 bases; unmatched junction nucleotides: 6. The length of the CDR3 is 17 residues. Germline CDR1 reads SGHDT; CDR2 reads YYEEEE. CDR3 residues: CASSLAEGTDSNQPQHF. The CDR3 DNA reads TGTGCCAGCAGCTTGGCCGAAGGGACAGATAGCAATCAGCCCCAGCATTTT.

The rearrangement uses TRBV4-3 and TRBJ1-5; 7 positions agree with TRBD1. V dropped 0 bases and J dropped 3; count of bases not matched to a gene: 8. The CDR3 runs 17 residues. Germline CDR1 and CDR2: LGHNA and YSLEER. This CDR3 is CASSQDLPGTANQPQHF. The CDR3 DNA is TGCGCCAGCAGCCAAGATCTCCCCGGGACAGCCAATCAGCCCCAGCATTTT.

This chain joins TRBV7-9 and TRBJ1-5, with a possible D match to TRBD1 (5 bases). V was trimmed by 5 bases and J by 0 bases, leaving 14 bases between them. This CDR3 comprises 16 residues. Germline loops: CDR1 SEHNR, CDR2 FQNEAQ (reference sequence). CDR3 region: CASSPGGSNSNQPQHF. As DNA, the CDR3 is TGTGCCAGCAGCCCTGGGGGGTCGAATAGCAATCAGCCCCAGCATTTT.

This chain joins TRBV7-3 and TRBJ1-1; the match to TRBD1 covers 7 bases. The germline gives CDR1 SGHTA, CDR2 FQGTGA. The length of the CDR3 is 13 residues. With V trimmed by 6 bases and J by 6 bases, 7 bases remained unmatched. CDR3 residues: CASRRTGEAEAFF. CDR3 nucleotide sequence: TGTGCCAGCAGGCGCACAGGGGAGGCTGAAGCTTTCTTT. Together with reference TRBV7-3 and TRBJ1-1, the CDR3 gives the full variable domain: GAGVSQTPSNKVTEKGKYVELRCDPISGHTALYWYRQSLGQGPEFLIYFQGTGAADDSGLPNDRFFAVRPEGSVSTLKIQRTERGDSAVYLCASRRTGEAEAFFGQGTRLTVV.

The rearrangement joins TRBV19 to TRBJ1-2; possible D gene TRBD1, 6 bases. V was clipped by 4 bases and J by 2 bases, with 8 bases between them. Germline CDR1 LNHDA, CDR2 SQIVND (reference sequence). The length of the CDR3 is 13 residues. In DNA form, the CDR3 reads TGTGCCAGTAGTAAACAGGGCAACTATGGCTACACCTTC. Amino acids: CASSKQGNYGYTF.

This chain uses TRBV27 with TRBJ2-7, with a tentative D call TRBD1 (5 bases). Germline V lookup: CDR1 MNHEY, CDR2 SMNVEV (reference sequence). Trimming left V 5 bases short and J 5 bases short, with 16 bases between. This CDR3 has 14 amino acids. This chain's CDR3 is CASSPRTIPNEQYF. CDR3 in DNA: TGTGCCAGCAGTCCCCGGACAATCCCCAACGAGCAGTACTTC.

CDR3 DNA: TGTGCCAGCTCACCCGACGGACAGGGCCGATATGGCTACACCTTC. This encodes CASSPDGQGRYGYTF. V and J are TRBV18 and TRBJ1-2; TRBD1 agrees at 8 bases. CDR1 and CDR2 from the germline V gene are KGHSH and LQKENI. The CDR3 spans 15 residues. J was trimmed by 5 bases and V by 3 bases; bases with no gene match: 8.

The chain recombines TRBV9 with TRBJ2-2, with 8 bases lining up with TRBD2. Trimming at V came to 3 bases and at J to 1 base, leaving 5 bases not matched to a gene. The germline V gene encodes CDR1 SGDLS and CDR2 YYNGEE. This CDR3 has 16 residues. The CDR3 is CASSAERGKNTGELFF. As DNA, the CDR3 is TGTGCCAGCAGCGCCGAGCGGGGGAAGAACACCGGGGAGCTGTTTTTT.

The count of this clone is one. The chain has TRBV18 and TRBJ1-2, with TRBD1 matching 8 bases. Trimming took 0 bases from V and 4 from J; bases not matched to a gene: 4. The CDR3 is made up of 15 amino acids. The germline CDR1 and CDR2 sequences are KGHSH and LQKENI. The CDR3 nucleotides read TGTGCCAGCTCACCACCCAAAACAGGGGGCTATGGCTACACCTTC. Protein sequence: CASSPPKTGGYGYTF.

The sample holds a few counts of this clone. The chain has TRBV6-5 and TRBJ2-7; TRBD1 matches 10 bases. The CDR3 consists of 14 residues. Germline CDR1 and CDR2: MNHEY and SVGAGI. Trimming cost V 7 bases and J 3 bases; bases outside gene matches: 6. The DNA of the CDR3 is TGTGCCAGCACCTCCGGGGACAGGGGCTACGAGCAGTACTTC. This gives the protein CASTSGDRGYEQYF.

CDR3 residues: CASNLWVGQGDSPLHF. The CDR3 DNA reads TGTGCCAGCAACCTTTGGGTGGGACAGGGGGATTCACCCCTCCACTTT. The chain has TRBV7-9 and TRBJ1-6; 11 nucleotides match TRBD1. J gave up 8 bases and V 7 bases, and 10 bases lay outside the gene matches. The CDR3 consists of 16 residues. Germline V gene sequence: CDR1 SEHNR, CDR2 FQNEAQ (reference sequence).

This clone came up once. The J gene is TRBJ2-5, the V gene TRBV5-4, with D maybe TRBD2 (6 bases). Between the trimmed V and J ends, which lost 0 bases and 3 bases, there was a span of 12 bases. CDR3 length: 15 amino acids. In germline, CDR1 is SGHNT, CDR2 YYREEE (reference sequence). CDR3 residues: CASSLVTRREETQYF. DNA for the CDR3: TGTGCCAGCAGCTTGGTGACTAGGCGGGAAGAGACCCAGTACTTC.

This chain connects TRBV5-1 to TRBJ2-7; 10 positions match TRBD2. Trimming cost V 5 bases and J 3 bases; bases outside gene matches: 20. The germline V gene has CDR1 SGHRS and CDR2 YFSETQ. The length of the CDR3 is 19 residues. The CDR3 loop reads CASRQSIQRGGAPVYEQYF. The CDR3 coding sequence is TGCGCCAGCAGGCAGAGCATACAGCGGGGGGGAGCCCCCGTCTACGAGCAGTACTTC. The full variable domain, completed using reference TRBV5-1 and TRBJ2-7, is KAGVTQTPRYLIKTRGQQVTLSCSPISGHRSVSWYQQTPGQGLQFLFEYFSETQRNKGNFPGRFSGRQFSNSRSEMNVSTLELGDSALYLCASRQSIQRGGAPVYEQYFGPGTRLTVT.

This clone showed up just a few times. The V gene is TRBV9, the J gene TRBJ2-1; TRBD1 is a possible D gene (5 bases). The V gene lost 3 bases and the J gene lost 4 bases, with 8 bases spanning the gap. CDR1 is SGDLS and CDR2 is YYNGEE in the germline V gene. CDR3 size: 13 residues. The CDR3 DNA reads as TGTGCCAGCAGCGCTGACAGTTACAATGAGCAGTTCTTC. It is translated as CASSADSYNEQFF.

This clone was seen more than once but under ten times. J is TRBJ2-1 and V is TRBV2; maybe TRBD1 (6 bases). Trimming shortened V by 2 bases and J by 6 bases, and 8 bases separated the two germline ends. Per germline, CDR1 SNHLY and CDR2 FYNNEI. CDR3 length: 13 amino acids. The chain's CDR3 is CASSETGRNEQFF. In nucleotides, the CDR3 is TGTGCCAGCAGTGAAACAGGGCGCAATGAGCAGTTCTTC. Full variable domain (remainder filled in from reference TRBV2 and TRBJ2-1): EPEVTQTPSHQVTQMGQEVILRCVPISNHLYFYWYRQILGQKVEFLVSFYNNEISEKSEIFDDQFSVERPDGSNFTLKIRSTKLEDSAMYFCASSETGRNEQFFGPGTRLTVL.

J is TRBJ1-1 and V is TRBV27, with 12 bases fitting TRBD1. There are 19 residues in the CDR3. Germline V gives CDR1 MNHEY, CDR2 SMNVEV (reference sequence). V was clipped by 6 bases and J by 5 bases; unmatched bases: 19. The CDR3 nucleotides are TGTGCCAGCAGCCCCTACGGGGTCGGGACAGGGGGCGAGGGTACTGAAGCTTTCTTT. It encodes CASSPYGVGTGGEGTEAFF.

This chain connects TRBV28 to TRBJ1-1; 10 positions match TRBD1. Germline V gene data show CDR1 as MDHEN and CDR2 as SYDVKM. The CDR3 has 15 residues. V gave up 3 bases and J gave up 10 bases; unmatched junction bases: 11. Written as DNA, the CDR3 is TGTGCCAGCAGTTTCCGACGGACAGGGGGGAATGGAGCTTTCTTT. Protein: CASSFRRTGGNGAFF.

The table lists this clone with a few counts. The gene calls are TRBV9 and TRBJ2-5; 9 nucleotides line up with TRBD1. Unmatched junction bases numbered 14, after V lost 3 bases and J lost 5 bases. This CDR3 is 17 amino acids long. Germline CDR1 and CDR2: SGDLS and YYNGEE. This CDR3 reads CASSATSGTGSWETQYF. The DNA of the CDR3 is TGTGCCAGCAGCGCCACATCCGGGACAGGGTCCTGGGAGACCCAGTACTTC.

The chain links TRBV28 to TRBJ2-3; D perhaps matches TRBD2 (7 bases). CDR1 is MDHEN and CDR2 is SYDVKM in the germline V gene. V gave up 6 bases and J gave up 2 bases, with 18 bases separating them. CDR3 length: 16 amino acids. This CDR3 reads CASSPYRGAHTDTQYF. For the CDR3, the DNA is TGTGCCAGCAGCCCTTACCGGGGGGCCCACACAGATACGCAGTATTTT.

CDR3 nucleotide sequence: TGTGCCAGCTCACGTACGGGGTACGGGGGGAACACTGAAGCTTTCTTT. Translation: CASSRTGYGGNTEAFF. This chain links TRBV18 with TRBJ1-1; maybe TRBD1 (5 bases). V was trimmed by 4 bases and J by 1 base, leaving 16 bases between them. From germline, CDR1 is KGHSH and CDR2 LQKENI. There are 16 residues in the CDR3.

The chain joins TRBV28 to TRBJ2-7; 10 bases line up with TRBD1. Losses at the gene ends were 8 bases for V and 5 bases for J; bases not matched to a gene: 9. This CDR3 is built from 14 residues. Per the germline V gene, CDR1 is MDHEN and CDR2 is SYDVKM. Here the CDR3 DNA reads TGTGCCAGCTTTCGGCCGGGACAGGGGAACGAGCAGTACTTC. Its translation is CASFRPGQGNEQYF.